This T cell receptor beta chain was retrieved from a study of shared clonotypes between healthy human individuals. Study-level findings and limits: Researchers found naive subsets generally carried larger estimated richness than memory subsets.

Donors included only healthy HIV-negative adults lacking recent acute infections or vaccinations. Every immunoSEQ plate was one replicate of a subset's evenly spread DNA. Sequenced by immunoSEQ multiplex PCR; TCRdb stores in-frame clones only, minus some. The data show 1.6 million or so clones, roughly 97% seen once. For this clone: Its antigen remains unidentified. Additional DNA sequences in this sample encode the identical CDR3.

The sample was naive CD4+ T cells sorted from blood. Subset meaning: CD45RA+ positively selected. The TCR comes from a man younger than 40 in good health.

DNA for the CDR3: TGTGCCACCAGCAGAGATCTGCGGGACTGGAACACTGAAGCTTTCTTT. Amino acids: CATSRDLRDWNTEAFF. This rearrangement joins TRBV15 to TRBJ1-1; tentative D call: TRBD1 (5 bases). The CDR3 totals 16 residues. Germline-derived CDR1 and CDR2 are LNHNV and YYDKDF (reference sequence). Trimming removed 0 bases from V and 1 base from J, with 12 bases in between.